The clone carrying this TCR beta chain was recorded a few times. Its specificity is unknown. This sample is part of a study of T cell repertoires in cytomegalovirus infection. Study-wide background: Matching HLA type and CMV infection were both indicated by public TCR beta signatures. Study-wide findings and caveats: CMV-specific HLA-C-restricted TCR beta clonotypes dominated the ex vivo response. The cumulative frequency of public TCR beta families distinguished individuals who carried CMV together with the relevant HLA.

Between the trimmed V and J ends, which lost 3 bases and 6 bases, there was a span of 18 bases. Germline CDR1 is MNHEY and CDR2 is SMNVEV (reference sequence). The length of the CDR3 is 15 residues. Via MiXCR, TCRdb re-called the reads, giving one row per CDR3 protein. The sample records approximately 700,000 distinct CDR3 sequences, less than 40% being singletons. The V call is TRBV27, the J call TRBJ2-7, with D unclear. Sequencing input: PBMCs. The clonotype comes from a human donor in good health (CMV status not recorded). Some clones in this sample may be carry-over from other donors' samples. Here the CDR3 DNA reads TGTGCCAGCAGTTTCCGTGGGCTAGTGGGTACCGAGCAGTACTTC. Protein: CASSFRGLVGTEQYF.